This record concerns one T cell receptor (beta chain) sequence. The CDR3 consists of 12 residues. V dropped 2 bases and J dropped 6 bases, with 7 bases sitting between them. Original methodology: Reference gene primer amplification in the assay estimated nucleated cell counts. The assay was immunoSEQ multiplex PCR, and TCRdb's table has in-frame clones only and misses some. V and J calls and clone size are given by that table; D and trimming were obtained from the DNA. Here the sample spans 190,000 or so clones, under 85% being singletons. These data come from a study of blood T cell repertoires in COVID-19. The overall study: Acute-phase and convalescent COVID-19 samples originated in the United States, Italy and Spain. From T cells, B-cell-depleted T cells, or PBMCs came the material, which was cDNA or gDNA.

Sequenced input: peripheral blood. This TCR was sampled from a woman of 80 years or more with acute or convalescent COVID-19. The J gene is TRBJ1-1, the V gene TRBV12-3 or TRBV12-4; D is uncertain. The CDR3 DNA reads as TGTGCCAGCAGTTTATTTGGCTCTGAAGCTTTCTTT. This codes for CASSLFGSEAFF.